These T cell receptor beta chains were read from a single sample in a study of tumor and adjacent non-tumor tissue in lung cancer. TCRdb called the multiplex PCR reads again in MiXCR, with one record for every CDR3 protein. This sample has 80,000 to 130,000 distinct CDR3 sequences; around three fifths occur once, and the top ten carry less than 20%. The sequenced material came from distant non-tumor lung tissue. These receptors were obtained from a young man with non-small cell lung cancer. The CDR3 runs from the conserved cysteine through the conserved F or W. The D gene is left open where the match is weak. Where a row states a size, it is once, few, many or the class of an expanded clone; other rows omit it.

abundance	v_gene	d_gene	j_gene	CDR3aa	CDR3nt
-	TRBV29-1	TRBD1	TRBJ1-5	CSVEGGGYQPQHF	TGCAGCGTTGAAGGAGGGGGCTATCAGCCCCAGCATTTT
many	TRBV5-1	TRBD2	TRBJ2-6	CASRYYAGDPSGANVLTF	TGCGCCAGCAGGTACTATGCGGGGGATCCCTCTGGGGCCAACGTCCTGACTTTC
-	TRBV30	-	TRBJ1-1	CAWSFLGRSNTEAFF	TGTGCCTGGAGTTTTCTTGGCAGATCGAACACTGAAGCTTTCTTT
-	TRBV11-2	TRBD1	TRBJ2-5	CASRVTGGWETQYF	TGTGCCAGCAGGGTTACAGGGGGCTGGGAGACCCAGTACTTC
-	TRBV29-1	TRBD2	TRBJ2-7	CSLDSGTSSYEQYF	TGCAGTCTTGACTCCGGGACTAGTTCTTACGAGCAGTACTTT
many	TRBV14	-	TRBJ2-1	CASSQDQGSSYNEQFF	TGTGCCAGCAGCCAAGATCAGGGGAGCTCCTACAATGAGCAGTTCTTC
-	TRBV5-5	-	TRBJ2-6	CANSFHRVPNVLTF	TGTGCCAACAGCTTCCACAGGGTGCCCAACGTCCTGACTTTC
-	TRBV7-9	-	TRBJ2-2	CASSLDPNTGEMFF	TGTGCGAGCAGTCTAGATCCGAACACCGGGGAGATGTTTTTT
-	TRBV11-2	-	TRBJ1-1	CASSLFGRIDGIEAFF	TGTGCCAGCAGCTTATTTGGCCGGATCGACGGGATTGAAGCTTTCTTT
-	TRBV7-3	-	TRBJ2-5	CASSFSGRLKETQYF	TGTGCCAGCAGCTTCAGCGGCAGATTAAAAGAGACCCAGTACTTC
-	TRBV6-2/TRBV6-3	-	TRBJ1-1	CASSYSRTKAFF	TGTGCCAGCAGTTACTCACGCACTAAAGCTTTCTTT
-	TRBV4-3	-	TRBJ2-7	CASSPAHRSNEQCF	TGTGCCAGCAGCCCCGCCCACAGGTCCAACGAGCAGTGCTTC
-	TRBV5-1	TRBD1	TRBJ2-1	CASNWTGDSYNEQFF	TGCGCCAGCAACTGGACAGGGGACTCCTACAATGAGCAGTTCTTC
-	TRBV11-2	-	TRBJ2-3	CASRLEDIIRTDMQYF	TGTGCCAGCAGGTTAGAGGACATAATACGCACAGATATGCAGTATTTT
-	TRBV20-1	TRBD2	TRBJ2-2	CIARPPSGRGLHGELFF	TGCATTGCTAGACCACCTAGCGGTAGAGGGCTTCACGGGGAGCTGTTTTTT
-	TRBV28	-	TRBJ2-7	CASSLIWSYEQYF	TGTGCCAGCAGTTTAATATGGTCCTACGAGCAGTACTTC
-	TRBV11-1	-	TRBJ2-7	CASSVGGGYEQYF	TGTGCCAGCAGCGTTGGGGGAGGATATGAGCAGTACTTC
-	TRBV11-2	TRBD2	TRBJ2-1	CASRNGLAGDNEQLF	TGTGCCAGCAGGAATGGATTAGCGGGCGACAATGAGCAATTATTC
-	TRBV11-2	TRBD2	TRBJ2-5	CAGSSQGRGVQETQYF	TGTGCCGGCAGCTCGCAGGGGCGGGGGGTCCAGGAGACCCAGTACTTC
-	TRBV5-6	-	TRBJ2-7	CASSYVTSYEQYF	TGTGCCAGTAGCTACGTGACTTCCTACGAGCAGTACTTC
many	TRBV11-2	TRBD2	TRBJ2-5	CASSLGSVWSGGFQETQYF	TGTGCCAGCAGCTTAGGGTCGGTCTGGAGCGGGGGTTTCCAAGAGACCCAGTACTTC
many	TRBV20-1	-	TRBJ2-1	CSAKVGGQNEQFF	TGCAGTGCTAAAGTAGGGGGGCAGAATGAGCAGTTCTTC
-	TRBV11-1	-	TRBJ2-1	CASNAGLTEQFF	TGTGCCAGCAATGCGGGACTCACCGAGCAGTTCTTC
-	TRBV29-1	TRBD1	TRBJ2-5	CSVEDPGQGVQEAQYF	TGCAGCGTTGAAGACCCAGGACAGGGGGTTCAAGAGGCCCAGTACTTC
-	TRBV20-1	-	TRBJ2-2	CSAIRSTGELFF	TGCAGTGCTATCCGGAGCACCGGGGAGCTGTTCTTT
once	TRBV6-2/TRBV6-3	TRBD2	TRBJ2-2	CASSYSTSGAREPFF	TGTGCCAGCAGTTACTCGACTAGCGGGGCCCGGGAGCCGTTTTTT
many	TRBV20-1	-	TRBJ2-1	CSARVGTGRNNEQFF	TGCAGTGCTAGAGTGGGAACAGGGCGAAACAATGAGCAGTTCTTC
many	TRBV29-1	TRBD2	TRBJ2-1	CSVESQGGPGNEQFF	TGCAGCGTTGAATCCCAGGGAGGGCCAGGGAATGAGCAGTTCTTC
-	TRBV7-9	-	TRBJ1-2	CASSLALPPSGYTF	TGTGCCAGCAGCTTAGCGCTCCCGCCGAGTGGCTACACCTTC